The entry that follows covers one T cell receptor beta chain sequence. Its antigen is unidentified. The read ends 3 residues shy of where the CDR3 ends; the end is completed using the germline J gene. The sample originates from a study of T cell clonality in common variable immunodeficiency. The CDR3 has 13 residues. The trim removed 4 bases at V and 3 bases at J, leaving 2 bases unmatched. The germline gives CDR1 SGHTA, CDR2 FQGNSA. Study-wide findings and caveats: Repertoire-complication correlations in CVID were limited by patient heterogeneity. In common variable immunodeficiency, TCR beta chains reportedly carried fewer deletions and N-nucleotide insertions.

Equal genomic DNA amounts from CVID and control samples were sequenced. Libraries were prepared by immunoSEQ multiplex PCR; TCRdb keeps only in-frame clonotypes and omits some of them. The profile covers 7,000 to 9,000 clones, none occurring a single time. This chain joins TRBV7-2 and TRBJ1-2; 7 nucleotides align to TRBD1. This receptor was identified in a human donor with common variable immunodeficiency. Sequences were obtained from peripheral blood mononuclear cells. CDR3 residues: CASSSTGDYGYTF. The DNA read from the CDR3 is TGTGCCAGCAGCTCAACAGGGGACTATGGC.